These T cell receptor beta chains were read from a single sample in a study of blood T cell repertoires in COVID-19. This table comes from immunoSEQ multiplex PCR, and its TCRdb copy is limited to in-frame clones, with some not included. The table shows nearly 110,000 clones, with over 80% occurring only once. Sample: peripheral blood. These receptors all stem from a woman aged 25 to 45 with acute or convalescent COVID-19. Each CDR3 is given with its conserved first and last residue. D genes are given only for firm matches. Some rows have no size entry. The others give once, few or many, or a class for an expanded clone.

TRBJ2-3 NA NA TRBV24-1 CATSDPGTSTDTQYF TGTGCCACCAGTGATCCCGGGACATCCACAGATACGCAGTATTTT
TRBJ2-7 NA NA TRBV29-1 CSVTVRGGVDEQYF TGCAGCGTTACAGTTCGGGGTGGAGTAGACGAGCAGTACTTC
TRBJ2-1 TRBD1 NA TRBV5-5 CASSPGTGATNEQFF TGTGCCAGCAGCCCTGGGACAGGGGCGACAAATGAGCAGTTCTTC
TRBJ2-1 NA NA TRBV27 CASRFQGWTYNEQFF TGTGCCAGCAGATTTCAGGGATGGACCTACAATGAGCAGTTCTTC
TRBJ2-3 TRBD2 once TRBV30 CAWSHPGGTDTQYF TGTGCCTGGAGTCATCCGGGGGGGACAGATACGCAGTATTTT
TRBJ1-2 NA NA TRBV12-3/TRBV12-4 CASSYSSYGYTF TGTGCCAGCAGCTATTCGAGCTATGGCTACACCTTC
TRBJ1-3 TRBD1 NA TRBV5-4 CASSLAGGTGVNTIYF TGTGCCAGCAGCTTGGCCGGGGGGACAGGGGTAAACACCATATATTTT
TRBJ2-2 NA NA TRBV19 CASSILGGYTGELFF TGTGCCAGTAGTATACTTGGGGGCTACACCGGGGAGCTGTTTTTT
TRBJ1-2 NA NA TRBV7-2 CASSVSPNYGYTF TGTGCCAGCAGCGTCAGTCCTAACTATGGCTACACCTTC
TRBJ2-3 TRBD2 NA TRBV9 CASSSRSPTGTRDFTDTQYF TGTGCCAGCAGCTCTAGGTCCCCTACCGGGACTAGAGACTTCACAGATACGCAGTATTTT
TRBJ2-7 TRBD1 NA TRBV6-5 CASRFRDRGLYEQYF TGTGCCAGCAGATTCCGGGACAGGGGCCTATACGAGCAGTACTTC
TRBJ1-1 TRBD1 NA TRBV24-1 CATRSGQGYTEAFF TGTGCCACCAGATCAGGACAGGGTTACACTGAAGCTTTCTTT
TRBJ2-5 TRBD2 NA TRBV11-2 CASSLGLAGGQETQYF TGTGCCAGCAGCTTAGGGTTAGCGGGGGGCCAAGAGACCCAGTACTTC
TRBJ2-3 TRBD2 NA TRBV19 CASSNLLAEPTDTQYF TGTGCCAGTAGTAACCTACTAGCGGAGCCCACAGATACGCAGTATTTT
TRBJ2-2 TRBD1 once TRBV14 CASSRGQGWTGELFF TGTGCCAGCAGCCGGGGACAGGGGTGGACCGGGGAGCTGTTTTTT
TRBJ1-2 NA NA TRBV28 CASSFPQDYGYTF TGTGCCAGCAGTTTTCCACAGGACTATGGCTACACCTTC
TRBJ2-2 TRBD2 NA TRBV2 CASYGLAGARDLSTGELFF TGTGCCAGCTACGGACTAGCGGGGGCGCGAGACCTGAGCACCGGGGAGCTGTTTTTT
TRBJ2-7 TRBD2 NA TRBV29-1 CSAGLADYEQYF TGCAGCGCGGGACTAGCGGATTACGAGCAGTACTTC
TRBJ1-1 TRBD1 NA TRBV28 CASSFGTGRGNTEAFF TGTGCCAGCAGCTTCGGGACAGGTCGCGGAAACACTGAAGCTTTCTTT
TRBJ2-2 TRBD1 NA TRBV5-5 CASSLGQGVTGELFF TGTGCCAGCAGCTTAGGACAGGGGGTTACCGGGGAGCTGTTTTTT
TRBJ1-5 NA NA TRBV6-2/TRBV6-3 CASSYKNPGGNQPQHF TGTGCCAGCAGTTACAAAAATCCTGGAGGCAATCAGCCCCAGCATTTT
TRBJ2-3 TRBD2 NA TRBV7-2 CASSLGSGGPSTDTQYF TGTGCCAGCAGCTTGGGTAGCGGGGGGCCAAGCACAGATACGCAGTATTTT
TRBJ2-1 TRBD2 NA TRBV11-3 CASSLSGLYNEQFF TGTGCCAGCAGCCTTAGCGGGCTCTACAATGAGCAGTTCTTC
TRBJ1-5 NA NA TRBV7-9 CASSAEREEDSSNQPQHF TGTGCCAGCAGCGCGGAGAGGGAAGAGGATAGTAGCAATCAGCCCCAGCATTTT
TRBJ1-6 NA NA TRBV19 CASRHAPPGRGSISPLHF TGTGCCAGTAGACATGCCCCCCCCGGCAGGGGAAGTATATCACCCCTCCACTTT
TRBJ1-4 NA NA TRBV30 CAWSPRGLGDEKLFF TGTGCCTGGAGTCCGAGGGGGTTGGGAGATGAAAAACTGTTTTTT
TRBJ2-7 NA NA TRBV27 CASSFRSPGSSWKQYF TGTGCCAGCAGTTTTCGCTCCCCGGGATCCAGCTGGAAGCAGTACTTC
TRBJ2-5 NA NA TRBV4-1 CASSRLSDSAKTQYF TGCGCCAGCAGCCGGCTCTCGGACAGCGCAAAGACCCAGTACTTC
TRBJ2-3 NA NA TRBV12-3/TRBV12-4 CATMYGIGDTQYF TGTGCCACCATGTACGGGATAGGAGATACGCAGTATTTT
TRBJ2-1 NA NA TRBV18 CASSPTTTPSYNEQFF TGTGCCAGCTCACCGACAACAACCCCCTCCTACAATGAGCAGTTCTTC
TRBJ2-1 NA once TRBV7-3 CASSSELALNEQFF TGTGCCAGCAGCTCGGAACTAGCTCTCAATGAGCAGTTCTTC
TRBJ2-2 TRBD1 NA TRBV28 CASSLSDRAPRISGELFF TGTGCCAGCAGCCTTAGTGACAGGGCCCCGCGCATCTCCGGGGAGCTGTTTTTT
TRBJ1-2 TRBD1 NA TRBV3-1/TRBV3-2 CASSQGPGQGSGGYTF TGTGCCAGCAGCCAAGGCCCGGGACAGGGTAGCGGAGGCTACACCTTC
TRBJ1-6 NA NA TRBV24-1 CATSDLVDRRLDSPLHF TGTGCCACCAGTGATTTGGTTGACAGGAGGTTGGATTCACCCCTCCACTTT
TRBJ1-1 NA NA TRBV6-5 CASSSLRQGAAFF TGTGCCAGCAGTTCCCTGCGGCAGGGCGCAGCTTTCTTT
TRBJ1-2 TRBD1 NA TRBV27 CASSLSWGQGFNGYTF TGTGCCAGCAGTTTAAGCTGGGGACAGGGGTTCAATGGCTACACCTTC
TRBJ2-2 TRBD2 NA TRBV11-2 CASSRGTSGGADGELFF TGTGCCAGCAGCCGCGGGACTAGCGGGGGGGCGGACGGGGAGCTGTTTTTT
TRBJ2-2 TRBD2 NA TRBV5-1 CASSWEGGRTGELFF TGCGCCAGCAGCTGGGAGGGTGGACGGACCGGGGAGCTGTTTTTT
TRBJ2-3 NA once TRBV10-3 CAITAGAMADTQYF TGTGCCATCACGGCAGGGGCGATGGCAGATACGCAGTATTTT
TRBJ2-3 TRBD2 NA TRBV14 CASSPGLAVTDTQYF TGTGCCAGCAGCCCCGGACTAGCGGTTACAGATACGCAGTATTTT
TRBJ2-5 NA NA TRBV6-5 CANRKETQYF TGTGCCAATCGTAAAGAGACCCAGTACTTC
TRBJ2-2 TRBD2 NA TRBV23-1 CASSQWRGTRTGELFF TGCGCCAGCAGTCAATGGAGGGGGACTAGGACCGGGGAGCTGTTTTTT
TRBJ2-6 NA NA TRBV6-2/TRBV6-3 CASSRWAIRFSGANVLTF TGTGCCAGCAGTAGGTGGGCCATAAGGTTCTCTGGGGCCAACGTCCTGACTTTC
TRBJ2-1 TRBD2 NA TRBV11-3 CASSPGLAELNNEQFF TGTGCCAGCAGCCCCGGACTAGCGGAGCTGAACAATGAGCAGTTCTTC
TRBJ2-1 TRBD1 NA TRBV28 CASSLSGQGLNEQFF TGTGCCAGCAGTTTATCGGGACAGGGGTTGAATGAGCAGTTCTTC
TRBJ2-1 TRBD2 NA TRBV20-1 CSASSVAGIDNEQFF TGCAGTGCTAGTTCGGTAGCGGGGATAGACAATGAGCAGTTCTTC
TRBJ2-7 TRBD1 NA TRBV5-1 CATTTGQGSYEQYF TGCGCCACGACGACCGGACAGGGGAGCTACGAGCAGTACTTC